The clone carrying this T cell receptor beta chain was counted many times. This entry comes from a study of regulatory T cells in long-lasting Graves disease. CDR3-region Arm-PCR and iRepertoire HTBI primers produced the TCR beta libraries. As originally analysed: Overall, samples carried more than 55 TRBV and 14 TRBJ segments. Each CDR3 protein is one row after TCRdb ran MiXCR on the multiplex PCR reads. TCRdb's processing, not the authors' own work, is the source of the V and J calls. The sample has 350,000 to 450,000 distinct CDR3 sequences, 12% seen once. Time point indicated: newly diagnosed GD, antithyroid drugs for less than 3 months. Construction of the TCR library relied on RNA isolated from PBMCs. Looked up from germline, CDR1 is SGHTA and CDR2 is FQGNSA. This CDR3 region has 14 residues. The trim removed 4 bases at V and 2 bases at J, leaving 2 bases unmatched. In addition, the sample was reused for a study of T cells in Graves' hyperthyroidism and ophthalmopathy. From that paper: The diagnoses drew upon clinical symptoms, serum thyroxine and TRAb, thyroid ultrasound and orbital computed tomography.

The chain is built from TRBV7-2 and TRBJ1-2, with 9 bases fitting TRBD1. The specimen was peripheral blood mononuclear cells (PBMCs), collected at new diagnosis, from a patient treated with antithyroid drugs. This sequence originates from a young woman with Graves disease. The chain's CDR3 is CASSSQGANYGYTF. Written as DNA, the CDR3 is TGTGCCAGCAGCTCACAGGGGGCGAACTATGGCTACACCTTC.